The T cell receptor (beta chain) under discussion was sequenced for a study of T-cell reconstitution after alpha-beta-depleted transplantation in children. A note on this clonotype: Its cognate antigen is unknown.

CDR3 length: 16 amino acids. V trimming: 5 bases; J trimming: 3 bases; junction bases outside the gene matches: 10. Germline assignment: CDR1 DFQATT and CDR2 SNEGSKA (reference sequence). As it was prepared, the TCRbeta library received unique molecular identifiers. TCRdb independently ran MiXCR on the PCR reads; one entry per CDR3 protein. This sample has under 750,000 distinct CDR3 sequences, with roughly 23% found just once. General study points: Once a year had passed after transplant, T-cell counts and diversity came mostly from newly produced T cells.

This chain joins TRBV20-1 and TRBJ1-1; 12 bases align to TRBD1. The source is a boy under three years old who had a stem cell transplant for acute myeloid leukemia, so the T cells may come from the graft donor. Specimen: PBMCs, mostly from graft donor cells, collected 360 days after TCRalphabeta/CD19-depleted stem cell transplant. The DNA of the CDR3 is TGCAGTGCTTCTCCCGGGACAGGGGGCGACTACACTGAAGCTTTCTTT. This encodes CSASPGTGGDYTEAFF.